Below, one T cell receptor (beta chain) is given with its context. The sample is drawn from a study of cytomegalovirus exposure and HLA in healthy donors. This PCR relied on a set of 60 Vbeta primers and 13 Jbeta primers. The repertoire was sequenced with immunoSEQ multiplex PCR; TCRdb's copy has only in-frame clones and lacks some. The data contain about 160,000 clones, about 85% of them singletons. CDR3 length: 10 residues. V is TRBV21-1 and J is TRBJ1-2; the tabulated D call, TRBD1, remains unverified against the DNA. TRBV21-1 counts as a pseudogene. This receptor was identified in a male donor in good health and CMV-seropositive. Sequencing used PBMCs. The DNA for the CDR3 is TGTGCCAGGGGGGCTTGTCGCTACACCTTC. It translates to CARGACRYTF.